The 27 T cell receptor beta chains reported below all come from one sample, sequenced in a study of blood T cell repertoires in COVID-19. Generated by immunoSEQ multiplex PCR, the TCRdb table keeps only in-frame clones and is missing some. The table records about 270,000 clones, approximately 80% of them present only once. The sequencing input was peripheral blood. Receptors were obtained from a human donor in a cohort sampled during active COVID-19.

This clone was seen more than once but under ten times. The V gene is TRBV9, the J gene TRBJ2-7, with 14 bases aligning to TRBD2. Germline V CDR1 and CDR2: SGDLS, YYNGEE. V was clipped by 3 bases and J by 3 bases; unmatched bases: 5. This CDR3 contains 16 residues. CDR3 DNA: TGTGCCAGCAGCGATGGGACTAGCGGGAGTTACTACGAGCAGTACTTC. Its protein is CASSDGTSGSYYEQYF.

J is TRBJ1-5 and V is TRBV6-6; D is possibly TRBD1 (5 bases). Germline loops: CDR1 MNHNY, CDR2 SVGAGI (reference sequence). Trimming pared 5 bases from V and 5 bases from J, leaving 16 bases between. This CDR3 is built from 15 residues. The CDR3 nucleotides read TGTGCCAGCAGTCCCAGGGCCGGCCCCCATCAGCCCCAGCATTTT. Its protein product is CASSPRAGPHQPQHF.

The rearrangement uses TRBV28 and TRBJ1-2, with TRBD1 matching over 7 bases. V shed 6 bases, J shed 4 bases, and the junction held 8 bases outside the gene matches. Looked up from germline, CDR1 is MDHEN and CDR2 is SYDVKM. The CDR3 runs 14 residues. The CDR3 protein is CASSRTGVVYGYTF. In nucleotides, the CDR3 is TGTGCCAGCAGCCGAACAGGGGTCGTCTATGGCTACACCTTC.

This chain joins TRBV7-2 and TRBJ2-2, with 10 bases aligning to TRBD2. Germline CDR1 is SGHTA and CDR2 is FQGNSA. There are 18 residues in the CDR3. J lost 4 bases, V lost 0 bases, and 8 bases had no gene match. In nucleotides, the CDR3 is TGTGCCAGCAGCTTAGCTAGCGGGGGGACATATATCACCGGGGAGCTGTTTTTT. Amino acid sequence: CASSLASGGTYITGELFF.

This chain uses TRBV2 with TRBJ1-5; D gene unclear. The CDR3 length is 13 residues. V dropped 6 bases and J dropped 0 bases, with 6 bases sitting between them. In germline, CDR1 is SNHLY, CDR2 FYNNEI. Here the CDR3 reads CASRSYSNQPQHF. The CDR3 bases are TGTGCCAGCAGGAGCTATAGCAATCAGCCCCAGCATTTT.

CDR3: CASSDGGATDTQYF. The CDR3, as DNA: TGCGCCAGCAGCGATGGGGGCGCCACAGATACGCAGTATTTT. The chain combines TRBV5-1 with TRBJ2-3; D may be TRBD1 (6 bases). The CDR3 consists of 14 residues. V was trimmed by 4 bases and J by 2 bases, leaving 11 bases between them. Germline V gene lookup returns CDR1 SGHRS and CDR2 YFSETQ. The whole variable domain, filled in from reference TRBV5-1 and TRBJ2-3, reads KAGVTQTPRYLIKTRGQQVTLSCSPISGHRSVSWYQQTPGQGLQFLFEYFSETQRNKGNFPGRFSGRQFSNSRSEMNVSTLELGDSALYLCASSDGGATDTQYFGPGTRLTVL.

The rearrangement joins TRBV2 to TRBJ1-2, with TRBD1 identical over 9 bases. V dropped 1 base and J dropped 5; count of bases not matched to a gene: 14. This CDR3 spans 18 amino acids. Germline values: CDR1 SNHLY, CDR2 FYNNEI. DNA of the CDR3: TGTGCCAGCAGTGAAGTTGGGGACAGGGACTCTTCACAATATGGCTACACCTTC. It encodes CASSEVGDRDSSQYGYTF.

The V gene is TRBV19, the J gene TRBJ2-7; 11 bases line up with TRBD2. The CDR3 length is 17 residues. J gave up 0 bases and V 5 bases, and 9 bases lay outside the gene matches. Germline CDR1 is LNHDA and CDR2 is SQIVND (reference sequence). DNA of the CDR3: TGTGCCAGTAGTCCAGGGACTAGCGGTCCATACTCCTACGAGCAGTACTTC. This gives the protein CASSPGTSGPYSYEQYF.

The CDR3 DNA reads as TGCAGCGTTGAAGATGGGAGGGAGCAGTACTTC. Translated, it gives CSVEDGREQYF. The chain uses TRBV29-1 and TRBJ2-7; possible D gene TRBD2, 6 bases. There are 11 residues in the CDR3. Germline V gene data show CDR1 as SQVTM and CDR2 as ANQGSEA. V dropped 0 bases and J dropped 7 bases, with 7 bases sitting between them.

The chain combines TRBV7-8 with TRBJ1-2; D ambiguous. CDR1 SGHVS and CDR2 FQNEAQ come from the germline V gene. This CDR3 region has 18 residues. Trimming pared 1 base from V and 4 bases from J, leaving 22 bases between. CDR3 in DNA: TGTGCCAGCAGCTTAGACCTGAAGGGCAGGCTAGCTCCCTATGGCTACACCTTC. It encodes CASSLDLKGRLAPYGYTF.

The CDR3 loop reads CASRPTSPTDTQYF. The CDR3 DNA reads TGTGCCAGCAGGCCGACTAGCCCCACAGATACGCAGTATTTT. The V and J genes are TRBV2 and TRBJ2-3; TRBD2 aligns across 7 bases. Trimming took 6 bases from V and 2 from J; bases not matched to a gene: 5. Per germline, CDR1 SNHLY and CDR2 FYNNEI. The CDR3 runs 14 residues.

The rearrangement links TRBV2 to TRBJ1-1, with D possibly matching TRBD1 (5 bases). Germline V gives CDR1 SNHLY, CDR2 FYNNEI. The CDR3 extends over 15 amino acids. The V end lost 1 base, the J end lost 4 bases, and 13 bases lay between the germline ends. CDR3 sequence: CASSEVAGQVTEAFF. The CDR3 DNA reads TGTGCCAGCAGTGAAGTAGCGGGGCAGGTCACTGAAGCTTTCTTT.

V gene TRBV19 combines with J gene TRBJ1-1; 9 nucleotides align to TRBD1. The CDR3 totals 12 residues. V lost 6 bases to trimming and J lost 11 bases; unmatched junction nucleotides: 7. Germline CDR1 and CDR2: LNHDA and SQIVND (reference sequence). The CDR3, as DNA: TGTGCCAGTAGCCCTGGACAGGGGCAGGCTTTCTTT. Translating it yields CASSPGQGQAFF.

This clone was observed once. This chain links TRBV5-4 with TRBJ2-6; a possible D gene is TRBD1 (6 bases). This CDR3 comprises 15 residues. Trimming took off 4 bases at V and 4 bases at J, with 12 bases between the two ends. CDR1 SGHNT and CDR2 YYREEE come from the germline V gene (reference sequence). CDR3 bases: TGTGCCAGCAGCGTCACAGGGTTCGGGGCCAACGTCCTGACTTTC. Translating gives CASSVTGFGANVLTF.

The rearrangement links TRBV6-5 to TRBJ1-6, with 8 nucleotides matching TRBD1. V lost 11 bases to trimming and J lost 9 bases; unmatched junction nucleotides: 12. This CDR3 has 14 residues. Per germline, CDR1 MNHEY and CDR2 SVGAGI. The DNA of the CDR3 is TGTGCCGTAACCGGGACAGGACGGGGTTCACCCCTCCACTTT. It is translated as CAVTGTGRGSPLHF.

V and J are TRBV29-1 and TRBJ2-5; 8 bases are shared with TRBD2. The germline CDR1 and CDR2 sequences are SQVTM and ANQGSEA. The CDR3 contains 14 residues. With V trimmed by 6 bases and J by 2 bases, 8 bases remained unmatched. The CDR3 spells CSVKLAERQETQYF. In DNA form, the CDR3 reads TGCAGCGTCAAACTAGCGGAGAGGCAAGAGACCCAGTACTTC.

The CDR3: CSVREVHEQFF. DNA for the CDR3: TGCAGCGTTAGGGAGGTCCATGAGCAGTTCTTC. This chain joins TRBV29-1 and TRBJ2-1, with D perhaps matching TRBD2 (6 bases). Germline V lookup: CDR1 SQVTM, CDR2 ANQGSEA. There are 11 residues in the CDR3. Trimming took off 5 bases at V and 8 bases at J, with 10 bases between the two ends.

The chain combines TRBV18 with TRBJ2-2, with TRBD2 identical over 8 bases. V dropped 4 bases and J dropped 0; count of bases not matched to a gene: 10. CDR3 length equals 18 residues. Germline CDR1 and CDR2: KGHSH and LQKENI. CDR3 loop: CASSRGPPSGSNTGELFF. The CDR3 DNA sequence: TGTGCCAGCTCACGGGGACCCCCTAGCGGGTCGAACACCGGGGAGCTGTTTTTT.

CDR3 sequence reads: CASSPSGGAGQPQHF. The CDR3 DNA follows: TGTGCCAGCAGCCCTTCAGGGGGCGCGGGCCAGCCCCAGCATTTT. The V call is TRBV6-2 or TRBV6-3, the J call TRBJ1-5, with TRBD1 identical over 8 bases. CDR1 is MNHEY, CDR2 SVGEGT, per germline. V shed 6 bases, J shed 7 bases, and the junction held 11 bases outside the gene matches. There are 15 residues in the CDR3.

This rearrangement joins TRBV11-2 to TRBJ1-4; the D gene is possibly TRBD1 (5 bases). Deletions cut 9 bases from V and 2 bases from J, with 16 bases between. Per germline, CDR1 SGHAT and CDR2 FQNNGV. This CDR3 spans 15 amino acids. CDR3: CASIWGVGTNEKLFF. The CDR3 region has the DNA TGTGCCAGTATTTGGGGGGTCGGGACTAATGAAAAACTGTTTTTT.

A single count supports this clone. The chain employs TRBV6-5 and TRBJ1-1; no firm D call. Trimming shortened V by 2 bases and J by 0 bases, and 10 bases separated the two germline ends. The germline gives CDR1 MNHEY, CDR2 SVGAGI. This CDR3 spans 15 amino acids. The CDR3 protein is CASSYTGPMNTEAFF. CDR3 sequence (DNA): TGTGCCAGCAGTTACACTGGGCCCATGAACACTGAAGCTTTCTTT.

This chain uses TRBV7-9 with TRBJ2-2; 12 bases are a match to TRBD2. This CDR3 has 18 amino acids. Germline values: CDR1 SEHNR, CDR2 FQNEAQ (reference sequence). Losses at the gene ends were 1 base for V and 6 bases for J; bases not matched to a gene: 9. CDR3 sequence: CASSLDRLAGVLPGELFF. In nucleotides, the CDR3 is TGTGCCAGCAGCTTAGACCGACTAGCGGGAGTTCTGCCCGGGGAGCTGTTTTTT.

The chain has TRBV24-1 and TRBJ1-2, with 8 positions matching TRBD1. The length of the CDR3 is 14 residues. Germline CDR1 KGHDR, CDR2 SFDVKD. V shed 4 bases, J shed 8 bases, and the junction held 8 bases outside the gene matches. DNA of the CDR3: TGTGCCACCAGTGACCCGGACAGGGAGGTCGGCTACACCTTC. Translation gives CATSDPDREVGYTF.

The rearrangement uses TRBV27 and TRBJ1-5; D is uncertain. The length of the CDR3 is 12 residues. Germline assignment: CDR1 MNHEY and CDR2 SMNVEV (reference sequence). The V end lost 6 bases, the J end lost 0 bases, and 3 bases lay between the germline ends. The CDR3 nucleotides are TGTGCCAGCAGGGCTAGCAATCAGCCCCAGCATTTT. Encoded protein: CASRASNQPQHF.

V usage is TRBV2 and J usage is TRBJ2-7; 8 bases are shared with TRBD2. From germline, CDR1 is SNHLY and CDR2 FYNNEI. This CDR3 contains 19 residues. V lost 4 bases, J lost 2 bases, and 19 bases stayed unmatched. CDR3 residues: CASSVSERGPPLPPYEQYF. DNA of the CDR3: TGTGCCAGCAGTGTGTCCGAGCGGGGGCCCCCCCTTCCCCCCTACGAGCAGTACTTC. The variable domain in full, completed from reference TRBV2 and TRBJ2-7, reads EPEVTQTPSHQVTQMGQEVILRCVPISNHLYFYWYRQILGQKVEFLVSFYNNEISEKSEIFDDQFSVERPDGSNFTLKIRSTKLEDSAMYFCASSVSERGPPLPPYEQYFGPGTRLTVT.

This clone was counted once. V usage is TRBV28 and J usage is TRBJ2-5; D call uncertain. Trimming removed 7 bases from V and 5 bases from J, with 14 bases in between. Germline V gene data show CDR1 as MDHEN and CDR2 as SYDVKM. This CDR3 has 13 amino acids. CDR3 loop: CASTKEVSETQYF. The DNA of the CDR3 is TGTGCCAGCACTAAAGAAGTTTCGGAGACCCAGTACTTC.

The chain has TRBV7-3 and TRBJ1-5; D gene unclear. The germline V gene has CDR1 SGHTA and CDR2 FQGTGA. The CDR3 has 13 amino acids. The V end was cut by 2 bases, the J end by 3 bases, with 5 bases between. The CDR3 DNA follows: TGTGCCAGCAGCTTACAAGCCAATCAGCCCCAGCATTTT. Translating gives CASSLQANQPQHF.